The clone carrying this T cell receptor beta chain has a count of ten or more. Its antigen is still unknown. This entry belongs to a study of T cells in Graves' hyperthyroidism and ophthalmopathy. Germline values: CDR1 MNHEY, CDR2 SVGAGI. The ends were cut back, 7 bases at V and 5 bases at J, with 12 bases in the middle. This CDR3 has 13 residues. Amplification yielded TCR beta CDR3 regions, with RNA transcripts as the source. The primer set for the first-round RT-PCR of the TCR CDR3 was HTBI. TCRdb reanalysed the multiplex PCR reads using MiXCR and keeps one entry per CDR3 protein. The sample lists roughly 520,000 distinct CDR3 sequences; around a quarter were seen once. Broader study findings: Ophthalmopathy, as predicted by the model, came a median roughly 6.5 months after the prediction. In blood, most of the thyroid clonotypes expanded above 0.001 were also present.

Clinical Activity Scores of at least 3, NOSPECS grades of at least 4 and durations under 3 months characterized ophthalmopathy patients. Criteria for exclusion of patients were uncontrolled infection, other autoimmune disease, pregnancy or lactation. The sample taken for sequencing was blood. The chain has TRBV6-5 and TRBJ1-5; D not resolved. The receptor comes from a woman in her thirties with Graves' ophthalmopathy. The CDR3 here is CASIRGNDQPQHF. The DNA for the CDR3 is TGTGCCAGCATCCGGGGAAACGATCAGCCCCAGCATTTT.